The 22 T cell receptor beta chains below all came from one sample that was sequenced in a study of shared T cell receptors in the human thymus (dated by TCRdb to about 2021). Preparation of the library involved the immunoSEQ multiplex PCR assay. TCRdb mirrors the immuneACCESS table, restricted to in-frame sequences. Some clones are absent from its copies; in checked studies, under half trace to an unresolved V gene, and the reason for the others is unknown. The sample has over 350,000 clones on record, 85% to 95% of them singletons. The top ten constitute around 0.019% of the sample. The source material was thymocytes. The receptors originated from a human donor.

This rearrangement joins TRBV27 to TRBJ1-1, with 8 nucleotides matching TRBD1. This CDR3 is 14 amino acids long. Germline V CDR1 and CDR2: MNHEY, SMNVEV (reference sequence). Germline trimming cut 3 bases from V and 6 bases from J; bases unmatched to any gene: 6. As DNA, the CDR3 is TGTGCCAGCAGTTTCCAAACAGGGGGGGCTGAAGCTTTCTTT. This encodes CASSFQTGGAEAFF.

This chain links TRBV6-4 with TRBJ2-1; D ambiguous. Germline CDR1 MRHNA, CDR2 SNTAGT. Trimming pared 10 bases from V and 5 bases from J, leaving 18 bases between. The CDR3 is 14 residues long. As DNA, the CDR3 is TGTGCCACCTATCCGGTTACGCAAAACAATGAGCAGTTCTTC. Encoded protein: CATYPVTQNNEQFF.

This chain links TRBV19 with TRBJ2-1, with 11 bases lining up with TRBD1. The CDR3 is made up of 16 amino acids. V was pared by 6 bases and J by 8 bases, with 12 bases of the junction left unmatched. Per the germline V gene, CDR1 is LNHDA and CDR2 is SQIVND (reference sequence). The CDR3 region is CASRRAGTGGEDEQFF. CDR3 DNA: TGTGCCAGTAGGAGGGCCGGGACAGGGGGAGAGGATGAGCAGTTCTTC.

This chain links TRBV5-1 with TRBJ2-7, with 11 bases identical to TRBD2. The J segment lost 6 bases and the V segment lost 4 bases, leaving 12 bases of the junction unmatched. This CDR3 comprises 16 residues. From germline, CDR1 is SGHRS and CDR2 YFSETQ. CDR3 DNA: TGCGCCAGCAGCCCGCCTGGTACTAGCGGGAGCCCCGAGCAGTACTTC. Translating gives CASSPPGTSGSPEQYF.

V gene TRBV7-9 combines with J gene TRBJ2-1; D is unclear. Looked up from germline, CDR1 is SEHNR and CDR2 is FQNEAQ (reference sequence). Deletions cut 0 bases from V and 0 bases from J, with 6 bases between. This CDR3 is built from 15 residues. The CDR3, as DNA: TGTGCCAGCAGCTTAGCCTACGGCTCCTACAATGAGCAGTTCTTC. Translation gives CASSLAYGSYNEQFF.

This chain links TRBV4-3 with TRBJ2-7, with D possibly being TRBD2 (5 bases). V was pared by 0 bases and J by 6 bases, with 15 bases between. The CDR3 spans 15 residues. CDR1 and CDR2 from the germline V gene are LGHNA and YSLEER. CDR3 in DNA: TGCGCCAGCAGCCAAGATCGTTTGAGGGTTTGCGAGCAGTACTTC. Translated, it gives CASSQDRLRVCEQYF.

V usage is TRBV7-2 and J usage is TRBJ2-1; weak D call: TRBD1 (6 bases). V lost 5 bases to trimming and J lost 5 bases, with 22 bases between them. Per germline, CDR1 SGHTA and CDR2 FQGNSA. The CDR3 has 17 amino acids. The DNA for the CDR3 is TGTGCCAGCAGCAGAACAGGGAGCGCAGGTCCACACAATGAGCAGTTCTTC. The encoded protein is CASSRTGSAGPHNEQFF.

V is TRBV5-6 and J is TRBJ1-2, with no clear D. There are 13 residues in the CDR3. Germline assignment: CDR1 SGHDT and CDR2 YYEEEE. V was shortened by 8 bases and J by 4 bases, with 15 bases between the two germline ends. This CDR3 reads CASHRKASYGYTF. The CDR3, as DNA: TGTGCCAGTCATCGGAAGGCAAGCTATGGCTACACCTTC.

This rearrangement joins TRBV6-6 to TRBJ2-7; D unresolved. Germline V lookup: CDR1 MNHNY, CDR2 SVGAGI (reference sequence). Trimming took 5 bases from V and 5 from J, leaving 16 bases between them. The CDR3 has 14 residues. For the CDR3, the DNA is TGTGCCAGCAGTCCCTGGACCTGGAACCACGAGCAGTACTTC. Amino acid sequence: CASSPWTWNHEQYF.

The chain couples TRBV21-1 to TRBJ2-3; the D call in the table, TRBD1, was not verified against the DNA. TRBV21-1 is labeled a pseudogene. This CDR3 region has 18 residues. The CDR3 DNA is TGTGCCAGCAGCAAAGGGAGGAAGGGGACACGAAGCACAGATACGCAGTATTTT. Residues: CASSKGRKGTRSTDTQYF.

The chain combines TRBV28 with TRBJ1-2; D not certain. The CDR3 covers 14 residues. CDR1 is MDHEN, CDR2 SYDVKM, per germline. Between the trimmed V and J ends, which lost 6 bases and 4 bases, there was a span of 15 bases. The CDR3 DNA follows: TGTGCCAGCAGCCCTAGTTTCGAGACCTATGGCTACACCTTC. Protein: CASSPSFETYGYTF.

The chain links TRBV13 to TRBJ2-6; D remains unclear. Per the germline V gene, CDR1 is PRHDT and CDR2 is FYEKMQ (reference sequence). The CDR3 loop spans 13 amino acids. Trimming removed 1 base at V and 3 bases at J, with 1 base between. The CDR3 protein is CASSLVGANVLTF. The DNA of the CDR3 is TGTGCCAGCAGCTTAGTTGGGGCCAACGTCCTGACTTTC.

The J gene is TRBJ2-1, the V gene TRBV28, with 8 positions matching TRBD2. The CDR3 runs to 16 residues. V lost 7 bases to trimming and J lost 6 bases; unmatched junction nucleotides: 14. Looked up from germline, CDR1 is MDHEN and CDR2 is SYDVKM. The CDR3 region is CASISGELAGFNEQFF. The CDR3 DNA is TGTGCCAGCATTTCGGGGGAGCTAGCGGGCTTCAATGAGCAGTTCTTC.

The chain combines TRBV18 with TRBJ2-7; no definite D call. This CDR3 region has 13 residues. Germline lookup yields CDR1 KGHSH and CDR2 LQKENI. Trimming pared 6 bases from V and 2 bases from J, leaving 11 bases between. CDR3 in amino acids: CASSLTVTYEQYF. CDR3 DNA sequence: TGTGCCAGCTCCCTCACAGTAACCTACGAGCAGTACTTC. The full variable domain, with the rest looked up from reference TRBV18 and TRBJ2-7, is NAGVMQNPRHLVRRRGQEARLRCSPMKGHSHVYWYRQLPEEGLKFMVYLQKENIIDESGMPKERFSAEFPKEGPSILRIQQVVRGDSAAYFCASSLTVTYEQYFGPGTRLTVT.

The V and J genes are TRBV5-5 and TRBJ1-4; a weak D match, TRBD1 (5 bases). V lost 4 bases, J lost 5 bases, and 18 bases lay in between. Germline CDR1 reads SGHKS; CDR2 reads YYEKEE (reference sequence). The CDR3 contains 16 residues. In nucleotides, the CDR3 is TGTGCCAGCAGCCAAGGGCCGGGACGGCTAAATGAAAAACTGTTTTTT. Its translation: CASSQGPGRLNEKLFF.

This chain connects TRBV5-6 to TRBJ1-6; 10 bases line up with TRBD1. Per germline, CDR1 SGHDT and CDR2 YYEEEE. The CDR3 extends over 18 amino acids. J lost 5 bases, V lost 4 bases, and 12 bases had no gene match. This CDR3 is CASSMGQGYLEDNSPLHF. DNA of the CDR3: TGTGCCAGCAGCATGGGACAGGGGTATCTAGAGGATAATTCACCCCTCCACTTT.

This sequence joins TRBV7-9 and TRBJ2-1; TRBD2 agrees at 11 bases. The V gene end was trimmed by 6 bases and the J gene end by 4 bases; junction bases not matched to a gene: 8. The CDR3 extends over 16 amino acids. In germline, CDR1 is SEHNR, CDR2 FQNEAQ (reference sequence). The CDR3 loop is CASSPTTSGTYNEQFF. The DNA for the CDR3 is TGTGCCAGCAGTCCGACGACTAGCGGGACTTACAATGAGCAGTTCTTC.

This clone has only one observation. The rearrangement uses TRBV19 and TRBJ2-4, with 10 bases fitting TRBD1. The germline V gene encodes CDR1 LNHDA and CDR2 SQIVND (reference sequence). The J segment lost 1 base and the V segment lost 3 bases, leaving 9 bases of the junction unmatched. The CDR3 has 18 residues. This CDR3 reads CASSIRDRGGEAKNIQYF. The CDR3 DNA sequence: TGTGCCAGTAGTATCCGGGACAGGGGAGGAGAGGCCAAAAACATTCAGTACTTC.

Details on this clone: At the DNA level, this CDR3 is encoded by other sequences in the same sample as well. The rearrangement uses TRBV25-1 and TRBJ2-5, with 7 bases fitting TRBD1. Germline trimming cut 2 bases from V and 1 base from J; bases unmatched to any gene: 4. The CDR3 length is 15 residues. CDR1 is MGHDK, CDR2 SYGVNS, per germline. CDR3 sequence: CASSEGYRGQETQYF. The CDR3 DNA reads TGTGCCAGCAGTGAAGGGTACAGGGGCCAAGAGACCCAGTACTTC.

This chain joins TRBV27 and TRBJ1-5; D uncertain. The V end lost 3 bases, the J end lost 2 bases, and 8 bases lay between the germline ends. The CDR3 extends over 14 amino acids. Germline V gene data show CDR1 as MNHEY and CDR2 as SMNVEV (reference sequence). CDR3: CASSFYDGNQPQHF. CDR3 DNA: TGTGCCAGCAGTTTCTACGATGGCAATCAGCCCCAGCATTTT.

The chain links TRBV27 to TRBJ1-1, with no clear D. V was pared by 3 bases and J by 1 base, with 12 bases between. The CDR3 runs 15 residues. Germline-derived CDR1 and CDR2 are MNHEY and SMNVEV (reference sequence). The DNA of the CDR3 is TGTGCCAGCAGTTTCTGCCAGGATGAGAACACTGAAGCTTTCTTT. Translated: CASSFCQDENTEAFF.

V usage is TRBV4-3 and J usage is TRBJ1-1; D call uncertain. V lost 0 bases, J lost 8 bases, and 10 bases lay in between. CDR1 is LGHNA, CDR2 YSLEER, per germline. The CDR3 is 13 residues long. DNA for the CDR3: TGCGCCAGCAGCCAAGAAGGGAGACAAGAAGCTTTCTTT. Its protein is CASSQEGRQEAFF.